A single sample is the source of the 27 T cell receptor beta chains below, sequenced in a study of blood T cell repertoires in COVID-19. Repertoires were generated with immunoSEQ multiplex PCR, while TCRdb's copy carries only in-frame clones and drops some. The repertoire holds around 310,000 clones, with around 90% as singletons. Sequencing was carried out using peripheral blood. The source is a middle-aged woman with COVID-19, enrolled during active disease.

The rearrangement joins TRBV28 to TRBJ2-7; 8 positions match TRBD2. Germline-derived CDR1 and CDR2 are MDHEN and SYDVKM. J was trimmed by 3 bases and V by 3 bases; bases with no gene match: 7. This CDR3 has 15 amino acids. DNA for the CDR3: TGTGCCAGCAGTTTTTGGGGTAGCGGGATCTACGAGCAGTACTTC. As protein: CASSFWGSGIYEQYF.

A single count supports this clone. The chain joins TRBV6-4 to TRBJ2-3, with D possibly TRBD2 on 5 matching bases. Trimming removed 2 bases at V and 0 bases at J, with 9 bases between. The CDR3 runs 15 residues. The V gene's germline CDR1 is MRHNA and CDR2 SNTAGT. The CDR3 region has the DNA TGTGCCAGCAGTGACGAGGGATCTAGCACAGATACGCAGTATTTT. Translation gives CASSDEGSSTDTQYF.

CDR3 nucleotides: TGCGCCAGCAGCCAATATCGACAGGCGGAGTATGAAAAACTGTTTTTT. Protein product: CASSQYRQAEYEKLFF. This chain connects TRBV4-3 to TRBJ1-4; tentatively, D is TRBD1 (6 bases). This CDR3 spans 16 amino acids. Germline CDR1 and CDR2: LGHNA and YSLEER. Trimming removed 2 bases at V and 6 bases at J, with 16 bases between.

The CDR3 spells CATRRGGAEKLFF. The CDR3 bases are TGTGCCACAAGACGGGGGGGAGCAGAAAAACTGTTTTTT. This sequence joins TRBV27 and TRBJ1-4; D might be TRBD1 (5 bases). V dropped 10 bases and J dropped 8 bases, with 17 bases sitting between them. The V gene's germline CDR1 is MNHEY and CDR2 SMNVEV (reference sequence). The CDR3 is 13 residues long.

V gene TRBV6-5 combines with J gene TRBJ1-1, with 7 bases fitting TRBD1. The CDR3 has 13 amino acids. The V gene's germline CDR1 is MNHEY and CDR2 SVGAGI. V shed 5 bases and J 6 bases; nucleotides not matched to a gene: 6. CDR3 nucleotides: TGTGCCAGCAGTACAGGGGTGTTCGCTGAAGCTTTCTTT. This gives the protein CASSTGVFAEAFF.

The gene calls are TRBV7-2 and TRBJ1-4, with D hard to call. The CDR3 runs to 14 residues. V lost 4 bases to trimming and J lost 3 bases, with 9 bases between them. Germline CDR1 SGHTA, CDR2 FQGNSA. Here the CDR3 reads CASSYGGSNEKLFF. The CDR3 nucleotides read TGTGCCAGCAGCTACGGAGGGTCTAATGAAAAACTGTTTTTT.

The genes are TRBV4-1 and TRBJ2-5; perhaps TRBD1 as D (7 bases). Trimming stripped 5 bases from V and 5 bases from J, with 15 bases between. The CDR3 length is 14 residues. CDR1 is MGHRA and CDR2 is YSYEKL in the germline V gene. CDR3 sequence (DNA): TGCGCCAGCAGCGGGACAGCGGGTGGGGAGACCCAGTACTTC. It encodes CASSGTAGGETQYF.

J is TRBJ1-6 and V is TRBV7-2; no reliable D call. Germline V gene data show CDR1 as SGHTA and CDR2 as FQGNSA. The CDR3 has 14 residues. The V and J ends lost 2 bases and 6 bases respectively, with 8 bases between them. DNA for the CDR3: TGTGCCAGCAGCTTACGTCCGAGTAATTCACCCCTCCACTTT. Its protein is CASSLRPSNSPLHF.

The rearrangement uses TRBV5-1 and TRBJ2-7; the match to TRBD1 covers 7 bases. V trimming: 2 bases; J trimming: 5 bases; junction bases outside the gene matches: 7. Germline CDR1 is SGHRS and CDR2 is YFSETQ. The CDR3 is made up of 14 amino acids. CDR3 protein: CASSFTGDSHEQYF. The DNA of the CDR3 is TGCGCCAGCAGCTTTACAGGGGATTCCCACGAGCAGTACTTC.

The rearrangement uses TRBV5-5 and TRBJ2-1, with 11 bases lining up with TRBD2. V lost 5 bases, J lost 9 bases, and 13 bases stayed unmatched. CDR1 is SGHKS and CDR2 is YYEKEE in the germline V gene (reference sequence). This CDR3 is 16 amino acids long. The CDR3 DNA follows: TGTGCCAGCAGTCTTAAACTAGCGGGGGCCCCGGGTGAGCAGTTCTTC. Its protein is CASSLKLAGAPGEQFF.

V usage is TRBV13 and J usage is TRBJ1-4; TRBD1 agrees at 9 bases. CDR1 is PRHDT, CDR2 FYEKMQ, per germline (reference sequence). Trimming removed 5 bases from V and 4 bases from J; junction bases left unmatched: 5. The CDR3 covers 15 residues. The CDR3 DNA reads TGTGCCAGCAGCCTACAGACAGGGGGTAATGAAAAACTGTTTTTT. Its translation is CASSLQTGGNEKLFF.

The chain has TRBV9 and TRBJ2-5; 8 nucleotides agree with TRBD2. After removal of 2 bases from V and 4 bases from J, the junction contained 7 bases not matched to a gene. The CDR3 contains 15 residues. Germline V lookup: CDR1 SGDLS, CDR2 YYNGEE. The CDR3 region is CASSVRAGGRETQYF. CDR3 coding DNA: TGTGCCAGCAGCGTTCGGGCGGGGGGACGAGAGACCCAGTACTTC.

The rearrangement links TRBV19 to TRBJ1-2, with TRBD1 matching 7 bases. The CDR3 contains 14 residues. From germline, CDR1 is LNHDA and CDR2 SQIVND (reference sequence). With V trimmed by 3 bases and J by 3 bases, 4 bases remained unmatched. The CDR3 DNA is TGTGCCAGTAGTATTGAAGACAGGGACTATGGCTACACCTTC. As protein: CASSIEDRDYGYTF.

CDR3 region: CASSFGQAYGYTF. The CDR3 bases are TGTGCCAGCAGTTTTGGGCAGGCCTATGGCTACACCTTC. The chain couples TRBV12-3 or TRBV12-4 to TRBJ1-2; the D is unclear. The CDR3 consists of 13 residues. Trimming pared 3 bases from V and 4 bases from J, leaving 9 bases between.

The V call is TRBV7-3, the J call TRBJ2-1, with D possibly TRBD2 on 6 matching bases. The V and J ends lost 1 base and 5 bases respectively, with 9 bases between them. Germline V gene sequence: CDR1 SGHTA, CDR2 FQGTGA. This CDR3 region has 14 residues. The CDR3 nucleotides are TGTGCCAGCAGCTTAAGTCGGGGGAACAATGAGCAGTTCTTC. Protein sequence: CASSLSRGNNEQFF. The full variable domain, with the rest looked up from reference TRBV7-3 and TRBJ2-1, is GAGVSQTPSNKVTEKGKYVELRCDPISGHTALYWYRQSLGQGPEFLIYFQGTGAADDSGLPNDRFFAVRPEGSVSTLKIQRTERGDSAVYLCASSLSRGNNEQFFGPGTRLTVL.

The V call is TRBV5-4, the J call TRBJ1-6; 10 nucleotides line up with TRBD1. Per the germline V gene, CDR1 is SGHNT and CDR2 is YYREEE (reference sequence). The CDR3 loop spans 16 amino acids. J gave up 6 bases and V 4 bases, and 7 bases lay outside the gene matches. This chain's CDR3 is CASSPRTGGGNSPLHF. In nucleotides, the CDR3 is TGTGCCAGCAGCCCCCGGACAGGGGGGGGTAATTCACCCCTCCACTTT.

This chain joins TRBV11-2 and TRBJ2-3, with 7 bases that match TRBD2. Trimming cost V 4 bases and J 4 bases; bases outside gene matches: 5. From germline, CDR1 is SGHAT and CDR2 FQNNGV. CDR3 length: 14 amino acids. In nucleotides, the CDR3 is TGTGCCAGCAGCTCAAGGACTAGTTCAGATACGCAGTATTTT. Protein: CASSSRTSSDTQYF.

The chain couples TRBV28 to TRBJ1-2; D gene unclear. Germline V gene data show CDR1 as MDHEN and CDR2 as SYDVKM. With 2 bases removed from V and 5 bases from J, the gap between germline ends came to 12 bases. This CDR3 contains 14 residues. CDR3 bases: TGTGCCAGCAGTTTAAGCGCGGGTTTTTATGGCTACACCTTC. The encoded protein is CASSLSAGFYGYTF.

Note on this clone: The junction does not match germline at one end; this may be a read error. The chain's CDR3 is CARSLGARGVAGELFF. CDR3 nucleotides: TGCGCCCGCAGCTTGGGGGCCAGGGGGGTCGCCGGGGAGCTGTTTTTT. V usage is TRBV5-1 and J usage is TRBJ2-2, with a possible D match to TRBD1 (7 bases). Per the germline V gene, CDR1 is SGHRS and CDR2 is YFSETQ. This CDR3 has 16 amino acids. Full variable domain (remainder filled in from reference TRBV5-1 and TRBJ2-2): KAGVTQTPRYLIKTRGQQVTLSCSPISGHRSVSWYQQTPGQGLQFLFEYFSETQRNKGNFPGRFSGRQFSNSRSEMNVSTLELGDSALYLCARSLGARGVAGELFFGEGSRLTVL.

The chain employs TRBV4-3 and TRBJ1-2, with TRBD1 as a possible D gene (5 bases). V lost 0 bases, J lost 5 bases, and 13 bases lay in between. Germline CDR1 reads LGHNA; CDR2 reads YSLEER. This CDR3 comprises 15 residues. This CDR3 reads CASSQEMQGGYGYTF. CDR3 nucleotide sequence: TGCGCCAGCAGCCAAGAAATGCAGGGAGGGTATGGCTACACCTTC.

The rearrangement uses TRBV6-5 and TRBJ1-2; 7 bases line up with TRBD1. The trim removed 6 bases at V and 8 bases at J, leaving 6 bases unmatched. There are 12 residues in the CDR3. Per the germline V gene, CDR1 is MNHEY and CDR2 is SVGAGI. This CDR3 is CASSGTERGYTF. DNA for the CDR3: TGTGCCAGCAGCGGGACAGAGAGGGGCTACACCTTC.

This clone was counted once. The J gene is TRBJ1-2, the V gene TRBV9, with 7 bases that match TRBD1. The germline V gene has CDR1 SGDLS and CDR2 YYNGEE. Trimming cost V 2 bases and J 5 bases; bases outside gene matches: 3. The CDR3 extends over 13 amino acids. CDR3 sequence: CASSVRGRYGYTF. The CDR3 DNA follows: TGTGCCAGCAGCGTCAGGGGGAGGTATGGCTACACCTTC. The full variable domain, completed using reference TRBV9 and TRBJ1-2, is DSGVTQTPKHLITATGQRVTLRCSPRSGDLSVYWYQQSLDQGLQFLIQYYNGEERAKGNILERFSAQQFPDLHSELNLSSLELGDSALYFCASSVRGRYGYTFGSGTRLTVV.

This rearrangement joins TRBV19 to TRBJ1-5; D not certain. The CDR3 spans 13 residues. Between the trimmed V and J ends, which lost 9 bases and 3 bases, there was a span of 12 bases. CDR1 is LNHDA, CDR2 SQIVND, per germline (reference sequence). CDR3 DNA: TGTGCCAGCAATCCGAGGATCAATCAGCCCCAGCATTTT. This gives the protein CASNPRINQPQHF.

V and J are TRBV7-9 and TRBJ2-1; D call uncertain. This CDR3 has 12 amino acids. CDR1 SEHNR and CDR2 FQNEAQ come from the germline V gene (reference sequence). V lost 2 bases to trimming and J lost 8 bases, with 7 bases between them. The CDR3 sequence is CASSLPVDEQFF. The CDR3 DNA sequence: TGTGCCAGCAGCTTACCAGTCGATGAGCAGTTCTTC.

This chain joins TRBV27 and TRBJ2-3; 10 bases are shared with TRBD1. CDR1 is MNHEY and CDR2 is SMNVEV in the germline V gene (reference sequence). Trimming cost V 1 base and J 2 bases; bases outside gene matches: 3. This CDR3 is built from 16 residues. CDR3 in DNA: TGTGCCAGCAGTTTATGGGGACAGGGGCCCACAGATACGCAGTATTTT. Protein: CASSLWGQGPTDTQYF.

V gene TRBV30 combines with J gene TRBJ2-7; 10 bases match TRBD1. In germline, CDR1 is GTSNPN, CDR2 SVGIG (reference sequence). The length of the CDR3 is 14 residues. V trimming: 2 bases; J trimming: 4 bases; junction bases outside the gene matches: 5. The CDR3, as DNA: TGTGCCTGGAGTACATGGACAGGGGGTTACGAGCAGTACTTC. Amino acid sequence: CAWSTWTGGYEQYF. The full variable domain, completed using reference TRBV30 and TRBJ2-7, is SQTIHQWPATLVQPVGSPLSLECTVEGTSNPNLYWYRQAAGRGLQLLFYSVGIGQISSEVPQNLSASRPQDRQFILSSKKLLLSDSGFYLCAWSTWTGGYEQYFGPGTRLTVT.

The CDR3 region is CASSIPGGWADTQYF. CDR3 in DNA: TGTGCCAGCAGTATTCCAGGGGGGTGGGCAGATACGCAGTATTTT. The chain recombines TRBV28 with TRBJ2-3; D is perhaps TRBD1 (7 bases). The CDR3 sequence is 15 residues long. V dropped 5 bases and J dropped 4 bases, with 16 bases sitting between them. Germline V CDR1 and CDR2: MDHEN, SYDVKM.